The rows below give T cell receptor beta chains drawn from one sample of a study of shared clonotypes between healthy human individuals. Data came from immunoSEQ multiplex PCR; TCRdb stores just in-frame clones and leaves some out. There are about 2.1 million clones in the sample; around 93% occur only once, and roughly 1.7% lies in the top ten. The sample taken for sequencing was naive CD8+ T cells from PBMCs. The receptors were gathered from a man between 18 and 29 years old in good health. Some clones in this sample may be carry-over from other donors' samples. Both conserved end residues are part of each CDR3. The D gene is left open where the match is weak. Clone size is stated in some rows and not others, as once, few, many or a class when expanded.

v_gene	d_gene	j_gene	abundance	CDR3nt	CDR3aa
TRBV6-4	-	TRBJ1-1	-	TGTGCCAGCAGTTCCTACCCGAACACTGAAGCTTTCTTT	CASSSYPNTEAFF
TRBV19	-	TRBJ2-1	-	TGTGCCAGTAGCCAGGACAGAGGGAATGAGCAGTTCTTC	CASSQDRGNEQFF
TRBV19	-	TRBJ2-7	-	TGTGCCAGTAGTACACAGGTATACTCCTACGAGCAGTACTTC	CASSTQVYSYEQYF
TRBV6-5	-	TRBJ1-3	-	TGTGCCAGCAGTCGAGACACGAACTCTGGAAACACCATATATTTT	CASSRDTNSGNTIYF
TRBV11-2	TRBD2	TRBJ2-2	-	TGTGCCAGCAGCCATGGACTAGCGTCCGGGGAGCTGTTTTTT	CASSHGLASGELFF
TRBV7-8	-	TRBJ1-1	-	TGTGCCAGCAGCTCCCCTCACAAGAACACTGAAGCTTTCTTT	CASSSPHKNTEAFF
TRBV28	TRBD1	TRBJ2-2	-	TGTGCCAGCAGTTTAAGGGCCGGGACAGGGACTACCGGGGAGCTGTTTTTT	CASSLRAGTGTTGELFF
TRBV27	-	TRBJ2-5	once	TGTGCCAGCACCCCCGTATGGGGCTTTCAAGAGACCCAGTACTTC	CASTPVWGFQETQYF
TRBV5-1	-	TRBJ2-2	once	TGCGCCAGCAGCTTGGCCTGGCGGAAAGACACCGGGGAGCTGTTTTTT	CASSLAWRKDTGELFF
TRBV21-1	-	TRBJ2-7	-	TGTGCCAGCAGCAAGGTACAGGGTAGTATCTACGAGCAGTACTTC	CASSKVQGSIYEQYF
TRBV5-5	-	TRBJ1-2	-	TGTGCCAGCAGCTTGACTAACAGGGAAAGGGAGGGTGGCTACACCTTC	CASSLTNREREGGYTF
TRBV7-9	TRBD1	TRBJ1-2	-	TGTGCCAGCAGCCTGGGACAGTTCTATGGCTACACCTTC	CASSLGQFYGYTF
TRBV19	-	TRBJ2-2	few	TGTGCCAGTATAGGGGGCACCGGGGAGCTGTTTTTT	CASIGGTGELFF
TRBV5-5	TRBD2	TRBJ2-1	-	TGTGCCAGCAGCTTCACGACTAGCCCCTACAATGAGCAGTTCTTC	CASSFTTSPYNEQFF
TRBV5-4	-	TRBJ2-7	-	TGTGCCAGCAGCTTTGGAAGGGGCTACGAGCAGTACTTC	CASSFGRGYEQYF
TRBV7-2	TRBD2	TRBJ2-3	-	TGTGCCAGCAGCCTAGGAACTAGCGACTCAGATACGCAGTATTTT	CASSLGTSDSDTQYF
TRBV27	TRBD2	TRBJ2-7	-	TGTGCCAGCAGTTGGCTAGCGGAGTCGATCTCCTACGAGCAGTACTTC	CASSWLAESISYEQYF
TRBV9	TRBD1	TRBJ2-1	-	TGTGCCAGCAGCGCCCAGTCCGGGACAGCTAAGAATGAGCAGTTCTTC	CASSAQSGTAKNEQFF
TRBV4-1	-	TRBJ2-1	-	TGCGCCAGCAGCCCCCGCGAAGCGGGCTCCTACAATGAGCAGTTCTTC	CASSPREAGSYNEQFF
TRBV14	TRBD2	TRBJ2-5	-	TGTGCCAGCAGCCAAGTACTAGCGGCCCAAGAGACCCAGTACTTC	CASSQVLAAQETQYF
TRBV28	-	TRBJ2-2	-	TGTGCCAGCAGTCCCATGTCCGGGGAGCTGTTTTTT	CASSPMSGELFF
TRBV7-9	TRBD2	TRBJ2-1	-	TGTGCCAGCAGCCCTTCGACTAGCCGCAATGAGCAGTTCTTC	CASSPSTSRNEQFF
TRBV4-3	TRBD2	TRBJ2-5	-	TGCGCCAGCAGCCAAGACTTACCTTGGGGGACTAGCGGGCCTCAAGAGACCCAGTACTTC	CASSQDLPWGTSGPQETQYF
TRBV4-1	TRBD1	TRBJ1-1	-	TGCGCCAGCAGCCACCCCACGGGGACAGGGGGTGAAGCTTTCTTT	CASSHPTGTGGEAFF
TRBV5-1	TRBD1	TRBJ1-1	-	TGCGCCAGCAGCGTAGGGACAGGGCGGGAGAACACTGAAGCTTTCTTT	CASSVGTGRENTEAFF
TRBV28	-	TRBJ1-1	-	TGTGCCAGCAGTTTGAGGTCCACTGAAGCTTTCTTT	CASSLRSTEAFF
TRBV5-6	-	TRBJ1-5	-	TGTGCCAGCAGCTTGGAGGCGGGCAGTAATCAGCCCCAGCATTTT	CASSLEAGSNQPQHF
TRBV28	-	TRBJ2-7	-	TGTGCCAGCAGTCGCGACGGAACCTACGAGCAGTACTTC	CASSRDGTYEQYF
TRBV11-3	TRBD1	TRBJ2-3	once	TGTGCCAGCAGCTTATACGGGGACAGGGGGGTCCCAGATACGCAGTATTTT	CASSLYGDRGVPDTQYF
TRBV4-1	-	TRBJ2-1	-	TGCGCCAGCAGCCAAGACGGTTCGGCGACGGGACGCTCCTACAATGAGCAGTTCTTC	CASSQDGSATGRSYNEQFF
TRBV6-5	TRBD2	TRBJ2-1	-	TGTGCCAGCAGGAACCCGGGACTAGCTTACAATGAGCAGTTCTTC	CASRNPGLAYNEQFF
TRBV5-1	TRBD1	TRBJ1-5	-	TGCGCCAGCAGCCTACAGGGGCCAGAGAGCAATCAGCCCCAGCATTTT	CASSLQGPESNQPQHF
TRBV5-1	-	TRBJ2-7	-	TGCGCCAGCAGCTCTGGATGGGAACTTATCTACGAGCAGTACTTC	CASSSGWELIYEQYF
TRBV15	-	TRBJ1-3	-	TGTGCCACCAGCAGAGGGGGGAACTCTGGAAACACCATATATTTT	CATSRGGNSGNTIYF
TRBV19	-	TRBJ1-2	-	TGTGCCAGTAGTATTATCCATGCCACTGACTATGGCTACACCTTC	CASSIIHATDYGYTF
TRBV27	-	TRBJ1-1	-	TGTGCCAGCAGTTTGACGGACGGGAGGAACACTGAAGCTTTCTTT	CASSLTDGRNTEAFF
TRBV7-9	-	TRBJ2-1	-	TGTGCCAGCAGCCATGAGGGAGTAGTGGCGTATGAGCAGTTCTTC	CASSHEGVVAYEQFF
TRBV19	TRBD2	TRBJ2-1	-	TGTGCCAGTTCCCTAGCGACTAGCAGTGAGCAGTTCTTC	CASSLATSSEQFF
TRBV30	-	TRBJ1-2	once	TGTGCCTCTCTTCGTATGGCAGGGAGGGGGTATGGCTACACCTTC	CASLRMAGRGYGYTF
TRBV5-4	TRBD1	TRBJ1-2	-	TGTGCCAGCAGCACTACAGGGGGAGGCTACACCTTC	CASSTTGGGYTF
TRBV7-6	TRBD1	TRBJ2-7	-	TGTGCCAGCAGCTCCCGGGACAGTACCTACGAGCAGTACTTC	CASSSRDSTYEQYF
TRBV6-1	-	TRBJ2-1	-	TGTGCCAGCAGTGGTCGGGACACAAAAAAATCCTACAATGAGCAGTTCTTC	CASSGRDTKKSYNEQFF
TRBV7-3	TRBD2	TRBJ2-1	-	TGTGCCAGCAGCTTAAAAGCGGGAGGGTACAATGAGCAGTTCTTC	CASSLKAGGYNEQFF
TRBV5-6	TRBD1	TRBJ2-7	-	TGTGCCAGCAGCGTCCCGGGACAGGGGTGGTACGAGCAGTACTTC	CASSVPGQGWYEQYF
TRBV10-3	TRBD2	TRBJ2-2	-	TGTGCCATCAGTGACCAGACTAGCTACACCGGGGAGCTGTTTTTT	CAISDQTSYTGELFF
TRBV6-1	TRBD1	TRBJ1-1	-	TGTGGGGCGGCAGGGGGCCTATACACTGAAGCTTTCTTT	CGAAGGLYTEAFF
TRBV5-1	-	TRBJ1-4	-	TGCGCCAGCAGCTCCTCACCCTCAGAAGGGGGTGAAAAACTGTTTTTT	CASSSSPSEGGEKLFF
TRBV13	-	TRBJ2-5	once	TGTGCCAGCAGCTCACGTAGGTTTGGGGAGACCCAGTACTTC	CASSSRRFGETQYF
TRBV5-1	-	TRBJ2-5	-	TGCGCCAGCAGAGGGCCGGACTCCCAAGAGACCCAGTACTTC	CASRGPDSQETQYF
TRBV5-5	-	TRBJ2-1	-	TGTGCCAGCAGCCTGAAGGGGACCCCCTACAATGAGCAGTTCTTC	CASSLKGTPYNEQFF
TRBV21-1	-	TRBJ2-7	-	TGTGCCACCGGACAGGTTCGGGGGCAGTACTTC	CATGQVRGQYF
TRBV4-3	-	TRBJ2-3	-	TGCGCCAGCAGCCAGATGCTAGGATCTAGCACAGATACGCAGTATTTT	CASSQMLGSSTDTQYF
TRBV19	TRBD1	TRBJ2-7	once	TGTGCCAGTAAAGCCGGGACAGGGGGCTACGAGCAGTACTTC	CASKAGTGGYEQYF
TRBV6-5	-	TRBJ2-1	once	TGTGCCAGCAGGAAATCAGGGCAATACAATGAGCAGTTCTTC	CASRKSGQYNEQFF
TRBV14	-	TRBJ2-1	-	TGTGCCAGCAGCCAAGTAGCGTACAATGAGCAGTTCTTC	CASSQVAYNEQFF